These 8 T cell receptor beta chains share one sample of origin, sequenced in a study of cytomegalovirus exposure and HLA in healthy donors. PCR employed 60 Vbeta and 13 Jbeta primers. Assay used: immunoSEQ multiplex PCR; TCRdb lists only in-frame clones, some missing. The sample includes under 150,000 clones, 82% of them seen just once. The sequencing input was PBMCs. The origin of the receptors is a woman in her late teens or twenties in good health and CMV-seronegative.

This sequence joins TRBV5-1 and TRBJ1-4, with unresolved D. Trimming shortened V by 4 bases and J by 5 bases, and 12 bases separated the two germline ends. This CDR3 comprises 14 residues. Germline lookup yields CDR1 SGHRS and CDR2 YFSETQ. The CDR3 DNA follows: TGCGCCAGCAGCCCTGACGGGGTGAATGAAAAACTGTTTTTT. It translates to CASSPDGVNEKLFF.

The chain carries TRBV5-4 and TRBJ1-1; possible D gene TRBD1, 5 bases. The germline gives CDR1 SGHNT, CDR2 YYREEE (reference sequence). Trimming stripped 10 bases from V and 3 bases from J, with 13 bases between. The CDR3 consists of 12 residues. The CDR3 region has the DNA TGTGCCTGCCGGACGGGGGACACTGAAGCTTTCTTT. It encodes CACRTGDTEAFF.

The genes are TRBV7-2 and TRBJ2-2; 10 nucleotides agree with TRBD2. The CDR3 is 14 residues long. Germline V gene data show CDR1 as SGHTA and CDR2 as FQGNSA. Trimming cost V 5 bases and J 5 bases; bases outside gene matches: 2. This chain's CDR3 is CASSVLAGTGELFF. CDR3 coding DNA: TGTGCCAGCAGCGTACTAGCGGGGACCGGGGAGCTGTTTTTT.

The rearrangement uses TRBV11-2 and TRBJ2-7, with 7 bases matching TRBD2. The germline CDR1 and CDR2 sequences are SGHAT and FQNNGV. After removal of 1 base from V and 1 base from J, the junction contained 1 base not matched to a gene. CDR3 size: 14 residues. CDR3 sequence (DNA): TGTGCCAGCAGCTTAGTGGGGGGGTCCTACGAGCAGTACTTC. It yields the protein CASSLVGGSYEQYF.

The chain couples TRBV4-1 to TRBJ1-5, with 9 bases fitting TRBD1. CDR1 is MGHRA, CDR2 YSYEKL, per germline. The CDR3 runs 15 residues. Trimming took 3 bases from V and 7 from J; bases not matched to a gene: 7. CDR3 nucleotides: TGCGCCAGCAGCCACGGCACAGGGGGCTGGCAGCCCCAGCATTTT. Residues: CASSHGTGGWQPQHF.

The rearrangement links TRBV19 to TRBJ2-5; TRBD1 might be the D (6 bases). The germline V and J ends were trimmed by 1 base and 1 base, with 7 bases remaining between them. The germline CDR1 and CDR2 sequences are LNHDA and SQIVND (reference sequence). The CDR3 loop spans 14 amino acids. CDR3 residues: CASSIGGPQETQYF. In nucleotides, the CDR3 is TGTGCCAGTAGTATAGGGGGGCCCCAAGAGACCCAGTACTTC.

The chain is built from TRBV13 and TRBJ1-6; 8 nucleotides line up with TRBD1. The V gene's germline CDR1 is PRHDT and CDR2 FYEKMQ (reference sequence). The junction had 8 bases not matched to a gene; V was cut back by 1 base and J by 9 bases. This CDR3 contains 16 residues. The CDR3 DNA reads TGTGCCAGCAGCTTAGAAGGGCCAGGGGGCGGTTCACCCCTCCACTTT. It yields the protein CASSLEGPGGGSPLHF.

This clone was recorded a few times. In nucleotides, the CDR3 is TGTGCCAGCAACCCCGGGACAGGGGTGAATGGCTACACCTTC. This sequence encodes CASNPGTGVNGYTF. The V call is TRBV19, the J call TRBJ1-2; 10 positions match TRBD1. Germline CDR1 and CDR2: LNHDA and SQIVND (reference sequence). The junction had 10 bases not matched to a gene; V was cut back by 9 bases and J by 6 bases. The CDR3 consists of 14 residues.